This entry concerns a single TCR beta chain. The data stem from a study of OX40 agonist ivuxolimab in advanced cancers. The V and J ends lost 5 bases and 8 bases respectively, with 21 bases between them. CDR3 length equals 16 residues. Germline V gene sequence: CDR1 MGHDK, CDR2 SYGVNS. Sequenced by immunoSEQ multiplex PCR; TCRdb stores in-frame clones only, minus some. The sample carries 55,000 to 70,000 clones, 80% recorded once. Any history of autoimmune disease or systemic immunosuppression disqualified patients. This sequence originates from an adult with an advanced solid tumor such as melanoma, head and neck, liver or kidney cancer. The chain combines TRBV25-1 with TRBJ1-4; TRBD1 might be the D (6 bases). This specimen consisted of CD4+ or CD8+ T cells sorted from blood, obtained in a trial of the OX40 agonist ivuxolimab. For the CDR3, the DNA is TGTGCCAGCAGTAACTATAACAGGGTGAGAGGAGAAAAACTGTTTTTT. Translated: CASSNYNRVRGEKLFF.